The 32 T cell receptor beta chains presented below share a single source sample, sequenced in a study of cytomegalovirus exposure and HLA in healthy donors. The PCR ran on 60 Vbeta and 13 Jbeta primers. Profiled with immunoSEQ multiplex PCR; TCRdb holds only in-frame clones, not every one. Here the sample spans 95,000 to 120,000 clones, roughly 70% being singletons. Sequenced sample: PBMCs. Every receptor here comes from a man aged 18 to 29 in good health and CMV-seropositive.

The table lists this clone with a few counts. CDR3 sequence (DNA): TGCGCCAGCAGCTTGGTGAGTAACACTGAAGCTTTCTTT. Amino acids: CASSLVSNTEAFF. J is TRBJ1-1 and V is TRBV5-1; D gene ambiguous. Trimming shortened V by 0 bases and J by 2 bases, and 5 bases separated the two germline ends. Germline CDR1 and CDR2: SGHRS and YFSETQ. The CDR3 is made up of 13 amino acids.

The chain is built from TRBV5-6 and TRBJ2-3; TRBD2 aligns across 11 bases. After removal of 4 bases from V and 2 bases from J, the junction contained 9 bases not matched to a gene. This CDR3 is 17 amino acids long. The V gene's germline CDR1 is SGHDT and CDR2 YYEEEE. CDR3 coding DNA: TGTGCCAGCAGCCTACCGGGACTAGCGGCTAACACAGATACGCAGTATTTT. This gives the protein CASSLPGLAANTDTQYF. Together with reference TRBV5-6 and TRBJ2-3, the CDR3 gives the full variable domain: DAGVTQSPTHLIKTRGQQVTLRCSPKSGHDTVSWYQQALGQGPQFIFQYYEEEERQRGNFPDRFSGHQFPNYSSELNVNALLLGDSALYLCASSLPGLAANTDTQYFGPGTRLTVL.

This chain links TRBV6-6 with TRBJ2-1; 14 bases fit TRBD2. Germline V gene sequence: CDR1 MNHNY, CDR2 SVGAGI (reference sequence). This CDR3 contains 16 residues. J gave up 7 bases and V 0 bases, and 2 bases lay outside the gene matches. In DNA form, the CDR3 reads TGTGCCAGCAGTTACTCGACTAGCGGGGGGGCAAATGAGCAGTTCTTC. The encoded protein is CASSYSTSGGANEQFF.

The gene calls are TRBV28 and TRBJ1-3; D is uncertain. Germline V gene sequence: CDR1 MDHEN, CDR2 SYDVKM. V gave up 4 bases and J gave up 0 bases, with 10 bases separating them. The CDR3 is made up of 15 amino acids. CDR3 in DNA: TGTGCCAGCAGTTGGCGGGGAAGCTCTGGAAACACCATATATTTT. The encoded protein is CASSWRGSSGNTIYF.

This clone turned up a few times. The chain has TRBV6-1 and TRBJ2-1, with 10 nucleotides matching TRBD2. Germline V lookup: CDR1 MNHNS, CDR2 SASEGT. The ends lost 1 base at V and 10 bases at J; junction bases unmatched: 7. The CDR3 runs to 15 residues. CDR3 DNA sequence: TGTGCCAGCAGTGAAGAAAGCGGGGGGGCCGTAGAGCAGTTCTTC. It yields the protein CASSEESGGAVEQFF.

The CDR3 reads CASSPGTFSYNEQFF. The CDR3 coding sequence is TGTGCCAGCAGCCCCGGGACTTTCTCCTACAATGAGCAGTTCTTC. The chain has TRBV11-2 and TRBJ2-1; D perhaps matches TRBD2 (6 bases). CDR3 length: 15 amino acids. Germline values: CDR1 SGHAT, CDR2 FQNNGV. V was clipped by 5 bases and J by 0 bases, with 11 bases between them.

The genes are TRBV7-4 and TRBJ2-5, with 8 positions matching TRBD2. Trimming removed 6 bases from V and 5 bases from J; junction bases left unmatched: 17. From germline, CDR1 is SGHVT and CDR2 SQSDAQ. The CDR3 length is 17 residues. CDR3 DNA: TGTGCCAGCAGGGGTGCCGGGGGGGCTCCAAATTGGGAGACCCAGTACTTC. This codes for CASRGAGGAPNWETQYF.

V usage is TRBV11-2 and J usage is TRBJ2-2, with 8 bases aligning to TRBD1. V lost 7 bases to trimming and J lost 1 base; unmatched junction nucleotides: 14. The CDR3 extends over 18 amino acids. CDR1 is SGHAT and CDR2 is FQNNGV in the germline V gene. The chain's CDR3 is CASIPKTGAGVNTGELFF. Here the CDR3 DNA reads TGTGCCAGCATCCCTAAGACAGGGGCTGGGGTGAACACCGGGGAGCTGTTTTTT.

The chain joins TRBV5-1 to TRBJ1-3, with a weak D call TRBD1 (5 bases). V was clipped by 5 bases and J by 1 base, with 13 bases between them. The CDR3 is made up of 15 amino acids. CDR1 is SGHRS, CDR2 YFSETQ, per germline. The CDR3 region has the DNA TGCGCCAGCAGTGGGACTCGCGGATCTGGAAACACCATATATTTT. Amino acids: CASSGTRGSGNTIYF.

The chain uses TRBV4-1 and TRBJ2-7; 10 nucleotides agree with TRBD1. CDR1 and CDR2 from the germline V gene are MGHRA and YSYEKL. V trimming: 0 bases; J trimming: 2 bases; junction bases outside the gene matches: 4. The CDR3 length is 16 residues. DNA for the CDR3: TGCGCCAGCAGCCAAGATGAGGGACAGGGGCCCTACGAGCAGTACTTC. It specifies CASSQDEGQGPYEQYF.

The chain joins TRBV28 to TRBJ2-4, with 11 bases lining up with TRBD1. This CDR3 region has 14 residues. J lost 9 bases, V lost 5 bases, and 6 bases had no gene match. CDR1 is MDHEN and CDR2 is SYDVKM in the germline V gene. The CDR3 is CASSASGTGGIQYF. CDR3 nucleotides: TGTGCCAGCAGTGCCTCCGGGACAGGGGGCATTCAGTACTTC.

The chain joins TRBV10-1 to TRBJ2-3, with 7 nucleotides matching TRBD1. Germline assignment: CDR1 WNHNN and CDR2 SYGVQD (reference sequence). This CDR3 region has 16 residues. Trimming took 3 bases from V and 7 from J; bases not matched to a gene: 13. CDR3 loop: CASSETGVSGWNTQYF. CDR3 DNA: TGCGCCAGCAGTGAAACAGGGGTTTCCGGTTGGAATACGCAGTATTTT.

This clone appeared a few times. The rearrangement uses TRBV7-9 and TRBJ1-1; 8 bases agree with TRBD1. The V gene's germline CDR1 is SEHNR and CDR2 FQNEAQ (reference sequence). The CDR3 extends over 14 amino acids. The V gene end was trimmed by 7 bases and the J gene end by 2 bases; junction bases not matched to a gene: 6. CDR3 protein: CASTQDRGNTEAFF. The CDR3 nucleotides are TGTGCCAGCACCCAAGACAGGGGTAACACTGAAGCTTTCTTT.

This clone came up a few times. The chain uses TRBV6-5 and TRBJ1-6; 7 bases align to TRBD1. Germline V lookup: CDR1 MNHEY, CDR2 SVGAGI. J gave up 1 base and V 6 bases, and 3 bases lay outside the gene matches. The CDR3 has 15 residues. CDR3 residues: CASREDRSYNSPLHF. The CDR3 DNA is TGTGCCAGCAGGGAGGACAGGTCCTATAATTCACCCCTCCACTTT.

The rearrangement links TRBV7-3 to TRBJ2-5; 7 bases are shared with TRBD2. CDR1 and CDR2 from the germline V gene are SGHTA and FQGTGA. V dropped 5 bases and J dropped 1; count of bases not matched to a gene: 1. This CDR3 region has 13 residues. The CDR3 is CASSLAAQETQYF. The CDR3 nucleotides are TGTGCCAGCAGCCTAGCGGCCCAAGAGACCCAGTACTTC. The full variable domain, in which reference TRBV7-3 and TRBJ2-5 provide the parts outside the CDR3, is GAGVSQTPSNKVTEKGKYVELRCDPISGHTALYWYRQSLGQGPEFLIYFQGTGAADDSGLPNDRFFAVRPEGSVSTLKIQRTERGDSAVYLCASSLAAQETQYFGPGTRLLVL.

The chain links TRBV2 to TRBJ2-3, with D perhaps TRBD2 (6 bases). Trimming left V 2 bases short and J 2 bases short, with 17 bases between. Germline CDR1 is SNHLY and CDR2 is FYNNEI. This CDR3 has 17 amino acids. CDR3 in DNA: TGTGCCAGCAGTGAAAGTGGTGGGGGGAAACCCACAGATACGCAGTATTTT. Amino acid sequence: CASSESGGGKPTDTQYF. The variable domain in full, completed from reference TRBV2 and TRBJ2-3, reads EPEVTQTPSHQVTQMGQEVILRCVPISNHLYFYWYRQILGQKVEFLVSFYNNEISEKSEIFDDQFSVERPDGSNFTLKIRSTKLEDSAMYFCASSESGGGKPTDTQYFGPGTRLTVL.

CDR3 DNA: TGTGCAGCCGGGACAGGGGGCTACGAGCAGTACTTC. Its translation is CAAGTGGYEQYF. This rearrangement joins TRBV6-6 to TRBJ2-7, with TRBD1 matching 11 bases. Germline CDR1 is MNHNY and CDR2 is SVGAGI (reference sequence). CDR3 length: 12 amino acids.

The chain carries TRBV28 and TRBJ2-7, with 8 bases lining up with TRBD2. The germline V gene has CDR1 MDHEN and CDR2 SYDVKM. Losses at the gene ends were 6 bases for V and 0 bases for J; bases not matched to a gene: 7. The CDR3 loop spans 15 amino acids. CDR3 residues: CASSQAGVSSYEQYF. CDR3 coding DNA: TGTGCCAGCAGCCAAGCGGGGGTCAGCTCCTACGAGCAGTACTTC. The variable domain in full, with the rest retrieved from reference TRBV28 and TRBJ2-7, is DVKVTQSSRYLVKRTGEKVFLECVQDMDHENMFWYRQDPGLGLRLIYFSYDVKMKEKGDIPEGYSVSREKKERFSLILESASTNQTSMYLCASSQAGVSSYEQYFGPGTRLTVT.

The chain has TRBV19 and TRBJ1-6; possible D gene TRBD1, 5 bases. Per the germline V gene, CDR1 is LNHDA and CDR2 is SQIVND (reference sequence). The CDR3 loop spans 14 amino acids. V lost 9 bases to trimming and J lost 7 bases, with 16 bases between them. CDR3: CASQPGTRNSPLHF. The CDR3 coding sequence is TGTGCCAGCCAGCCAGGGACTCGGAATTCACCCCTCCACTTT.

V gene TRBV15 combines with J gene TRBJ2-1, with D uncertain. This CDR3 has 11 residues. Germline loops: CDR1 LNHNV, CDR2 YYDKDF (reference sequence). V was pared by 4 bases and J by 6 bases, with 4 bases between. Here the CDR3 DNA reads TGTGCCACCAGCATGAGCAATGAGCAGTTCTTC. This gives the protein CATSMSNEQFF.

The V gene is TRBV4-1, the J gene TRBJ1-2; perhaps TRBD1 as D (6 bases). Trimming left V 2 bases short and J 5 bases short, with 15 bases between. This CDR3 region has 15 residues. Per germline, CDR1 MGHRA and CDR2 YSYEKL. The CDR3 coding sequence is TGCGCCAGCAGCCAAACTTCCGGGACACAGTATGGCTACACCTTC. Translated: CASSQTSGTQYGYTF.

The V and J genes are TRBV2 and TRBJ2-7; 8 nucleotides line up with TRBD2. Germline V gene sequence: CDR1 SNHLY, CDR2 FYNNEI. With 4 bases clipped from V and 0 bases from J, the junction kept 8 bases outside the gene matches. The CDR3 covers 16 residues. CDR3 sequence reads: CASSVGGGLSSYEQYF. The CDR3 DNA reads as TGTGCCAGCAGTGTCGGCGGGGGGCTAAGCTCCTACGAGCAGTACTTC.

The J gene is TRBJ1-5, the V gene TRBV11-2; 8 bases line up with TRBD1. The germline V gene encodes CDR1 SGHAT and CDR2 FQNNGV. This CDR3 comprises 15 residues. V trimming: 5 bases; J trimming: 4 bases; junction bases outside the gene matches: 7. The CDR3 here is CASSPGGYGNQPQHF. The CDR3 bases are TGTGCCAGCAGCCCAGGGGGCTATGGTAATCAGCCCCAGCATTTT.

This chain joins TRBV7-2 and TRBJ1-4; D might be TRBD1 (6 bases). The CDR3 has 16 residues. The V and J ends lost 4 bases and 0 bases respectively, with 12 bases between them. CDR1 and CDR2 (germline): SGHTA, FQGNSA. CDR3 amino acids: CASSSRTAATNEKLFF. The CDR3 DNA is TGTGCCAGCAGCTCTCGGACAGCTGCAACTAATGAAAAACTGTTTTTT.

The chain employs TRBV30 and TRBJ2-2; a weak D match, TRBD1 (6 bases). Germline loops: CDR1 GTSNPN, CDR2 SVGIG (reference sequence). Trimming removed 3 bases at V and 6 bases at J, with 8 bases between. The CDR3 spans 12 residues. This CDR3 is CAWRQGPGELFF. CDR3 DNA: TGTGCCTGGAGACAGGGTCCCGGGGAGCTGTTTTTT.

This chain links TRBV6-5 with TRBJ2-5, with 8 bases identical to TRBD1. This CDR3 has 14 amino acids. Trimming took 4 bases from V and 5 from J; bases not matched to a gene: 6. Germline lookup yields CDR1 MNHEY and CDR2 SVGAGI. The CDR3 spells CASSSGGAVETQYF. As DNA, the CDR3 is TGTGCCAGCAGTTCAGGGGGCGCGGTGGAGACCCAGTACTTC.

This clone turned up a few times. V usage is TRBV28 and J usage is TRBJ1-2; 9 nucleotides match TRBD1. Trimming at V came to 5 bases and at J to 7 bases, leaving 8 bases not matched to a gene. Germline-derived CDR1 and CDR2 are MDHEN and SYDVKM. CDR3 size: 14 residues. The CDR3 here is CASSRRDRAGGYTF. The CDR3, as DNA: TGTGCCAGCAGTCGCAGGGACAGGGCAGGTGGCTACACCTTC.

In its sample, this clone was seen a few times. The chain is built from TRBV10-1 and TRBJ2-3, with D tentatively TRBD2 (5 bases). V was pared by 7 bases and J by 1 base, with 9 bases between. The V gene's germline CDR1 is WNHNN and CDR2 SYGVQD (reference sequence). CDR3 length: 13 amino acids. The CDR3 region is CASTWECTDTQYF. CDR3 bases: TGCGCCAGCACGTGGGAGTGCACAGATACGCAGTATTTT.

V and J are TRBV18 and TRBJ1-1, with 7 positions matching TRBD1. The CDR3 runs to 16 residues. Germline V gives CDR1 KGHSH, CDR2 LQKENI. V shed 1 base and J 0 bases; nucleotides not matched to a gene: 5. CDR3: CASSPQTDRVNTEAFF. CDR3 nucleotide sequence: TGTGCCAGCTCACCACAGACCGACAGGGTGAACACTGAAGCTTTCTTT.

The chain has TRBV28 and TRBJ2-3, with TRBD2 matching over 8 bases. J lost 1 base, V lost 8 bases, and 8 bases had no gene match. This CDR3 is built from 15 residues. Germline V CDR1 and CDR2: MDHEN, SYDVKM. CDR3 bases: TGTGCCAGCGGGGTGGGTAGCGGGGGCACAGATACGCAGTATTTT. It is translated as CASGVGSGGTDTQYF.

V gene TRBV30 combines with J gene TRBJ1-5; 9 bases agree with TRBD1. Per germline, CDR1 GTSNPN and CDR2 SVGIG (reference sequence). With 4 bases clipped from V and 8 bases from J, the junction kept 9 bases outside the gene matches. This CDR3 contains 14 residues. The CDR3 DNA reads as TGTGCCTGGACCCGGGGGGACAGGGTAGAGCCCCAGCATTTT. It specifies CAWTRGDRVEPQHF.

This clone was observed a handful of times. The chain carries TRBV27 and TRBJ2-5, with D maybe TRBD2 (5 bases). CDR3 length: 12 residues. From germline, CDR1 is MNHEY and CDR2 SMNVEV (reference sequence). Trimming stripped 6 bases from V and 7 bases from J, with 12 bases between. The CDR3: CASSVGAGTQYF. The CDR3 nucleotides read TGTGCCAGCAGCGTGGGAGCCGGGACCCAGTACTTC.